A selection of T cell receptor beta chains follows, all from one sample in a study of blood T cell repertoires in COVID-19. Here immunoSEQ multiplex PCR was the method, and the copy in TCRdb shows in-frame clones only, minus some. Among about 220,000 clones, approximately 80% were seen once, and the ten largest hold 13%. The sample taken for sequencing was peripheral blood. The receptors were sampled from a human donor in a cohort sampled during active COVID-19. CDR3s include the opening cysteine and the closing phenylalanine or tryptophan. The D gene is left open where the match is weak. The listing skips clone size in some rows; elsewhere it reads once, few, many or a size class.

clone size: NA; D gene: NA; V gene: TRBV2; J gene: TRBJ1-1; CDR3 protein: CASNWGQGTTEAFF; CDR3 DNA: TGTGCCAGCAACTGGGGGCAGGGAACCACTGAAGCTTTCTTT
clone size: NA; D gene: NA; V gene: TRBV6-6; J gene: TRBJ1-5; CDR3 protein: CASRTNREGQPQHF; CDR3 DNA: TGTGCCAGCAGGACGAACAGGGAAGGACAGCCCCAGCATTTT
clone size: few; D gene: NA; V gene: TRBV4-2; J gene: TRBJ1-1; CDR3 protein: CASSQGVPGTEAFF; CDR3 DNA: TGTGCCAGCAGCCAAGGGGTCCCGGGCACTGAAGCTTTCTTT
clone size: NA; D gene: TRBD1; V gene: TRBV30; J gene: TRBJ2-7; CDR3 protein: CAWSPGTGSWQYF; CDR3 DNA: TGTGCCTGGAGCCCCGGGACAGGGTCTTGGCAGTACTTC
clone size: few; D gene: TRBD2; V gene: TRBV7-9; J gene: TRBJ2-5; CDR3 protein: CASSSAGLTEETQYF; CDR3 DNA: TGTGCCAGCAGCTCAGCGGGACTCACCGAGGAGACCCAGTACTTC
clone size: NA; D gene: TRBD2; V gene: TRBV6-5; J gene: TRBJ2-1; CDR3 protein: CASSLAGGPDNEQFF; CDR3 DNA: TGTGCCAGCAGTCTAGCGGGAGGGCCCGACAATGAGCAGTTCTTC
clone size: NA; D gene: NA; V gene: TRBV19; J gene: TRBJ1-4; CDR3 protein: CASCQGLTNEKLFF; CDR3 DNA: TGTGCCAGTTGCCAGGGACTAACTAATGAAAAACTGTTTTTT
clone size: NA; D gene: TRBD1; V gene: TRBV28; J gene: TRBJ1-1; CDR3 protein: CASSLQGAWTTEAFF; CDR3 DNA: TGTGCCAGCAGTTTACAGGGGGCTTGGACCACTGAAGCTTTCTTT
clone size: NA; D gene: TRBD1; V gene: TRBV2; J gene: TRBJ1-2; CDR3 protein: CASSERTGNAATNGYTF; CDR3 DNA: TGTGCCAGCAGTGAAAGGACAGGGAACGCCGCTACTAATGGCTACACCTTC
clone size: NA; D gene: TRBD1; V gene: TRBV28; J gene: TRBJ1-4; CDR3 protein: CASSETGGEMVKLFF; CDR3 DNA: TGTGCCAGCAGTGAAACAGGGGGCGAGATGGTAAAACTGTTTTTT
clone size: NA; D gene: TRBD2; V gene: TRBV29-1; J gene: TRBJ2-7; CDR3 protein: CSAGTSVSYEQYF; CDR3 DNA: TGCAGCGCTGGGACTAGCGTATCCTACGAGCAGTACTTC
clone size: NA; D gene: NA; V gene: TRBV27; J gene: TRBJ2-7; CDR3 protein: CASSATFRTRSYEQYF; CDR3 DNA: TGTGCCAGCAGTGCCACCTTCAGGACACGGTCCTACGAGCAGTACTTC
clone size: few; D gene: NA; V gene: TRBV7-9; J gene: TRBJ1-1; CDR3 protein: CVGADMNTEAFF; CDR3 DNA: TGTGTCGGCGCGGACATGAACACTGAAGCTTTCTTT
clone size: few; D gene: NA; V gene: TRBV5-6; J gene: TRBJ2-7; CDR3 protein: CASSSPGQAPYQYF; CDR3 DNA: TGTGCCAGCAGCTCGCCCGGACAAGCCCCCTACCAGTACTTC
clone size: NA; D gene: NA; V gene: TRBV19; J gene: TRBJ2-1; CDR3 protein: CASKGAGVEQFF; CDR3 DNA: TGTGCCAGTAAGGGTGCAGGGGTTGAGCAGTTCTTC
clone size: NA; D gene: TRBD1; V gene: TRBV24-1; J gene: TRBJ2-1; CDR3 protein: CATSDQGAGGYNEQFF; CDR3 DNA: TGTGCCACCAGTGACCAGGGGGCAGGGGGCTACAATGAGCAGTTCTTC
clone size: NA; D gene: TRBD1; V gene: TRBV3-1/TRBV3-2; J gene: TRBJ2-7; CDR3 protein: CASSRRGLSYEQYF; CDR3 DNA: TGTGCCAGCAGCCGCAGGGGGCTTTCCTACGAGCAGTACTTC
clone size: NA; D gene: NA; V gene: TRBV5-1; J gene: TRBJ1-1; CDR3 protein: CASSWGLGEAFF; CDR3 DNA: TGCGCCAGCAGTTGGGGACTAGGTGAAGCTTTCTTT
clone size: NA; D gene: TRBD1; V gene: TRBV2; J gene: TRBJ2-6; CDR3 protein: CASSHEGASGANVLTF; CDR3 DNA: TGTGCCAGCAGTCATGAGGGGGCCTCTGGGGCCAACGTCCTGACTTTC
clone size: NA; D gene: TRBD1; V gene: TRBV9; J gene: TRBJ1-1; CDR3 protein: CASSVGTGENTEAFF; CDR3 DNA: TGTGCCAGCAGCGTGGGGACAGGAGAGAACACTGAAGCTTTCTTT
clone size: NA; D gene: TRBD1; V gene: TRBV28; J gene: TRBJ1-5; CDR3 protein: CASSSGQLNQPQHF; CDR3 DNA: TGTGCCAGCAGCTCGGGACAGCTTAATCAGCCCCAGCATTTT
clone size: NA; D gene: NA; V gene: TRBV11-1; J gene: TRBJ2-4; CDR3 protein: CASSLARGLAKNIQYF; CDR3 DNA: TGTGCCAGCAGCTTAGCTCGGGGGTTAGCCAAAAACATTCAGTACTTC
clone size: NA; D gene: NA; V gene: TRBV15; J gene: TRBJ2-3; CDR3 protein: CATSRPRPGATDTQYF; CDR3 DNA: TGTGCCACCAGCAGACCCCGACCAGGGGCCACAGATACGCAGTATTTT
clone size: NA; D gene: TRBD2; V gene: TRBV7-9; J gene: TRBJ2-7; CDR3 protein: CASLLAGAYEQYF; CDR3 DNA: TGTGCCAGCCTACTAGCGGGGGCCTACGAGCAGTACTTC
clone size: NA; D gene: NA; V gene: TRBV4-1; J gene: TRBJ2-1; CDR3 protein: CASSQLDIVYHNEQFF; CDR3 DNA: TGCGCCAGCAGCCAACTGGACATCGTCTATCACAATGAGCAGTTCTTC
clone size: NA; D gene: NA; V gene: TRBV4-1; J gene: TRBJ1-1; CDR3 protein: CASSLQPGRGVQAFF; CDR3 DNA: TGCGCCAGCAGCCTCCAACCGGGCAGGGGCGTTCAAGCTTTCTTT
clone size: NA; D gene: TRBD1; V gene: TRBV7-2; J gene: TRBJ2-7; CDR3 protein: CASSPGGAGSYEQYF; CDR3 DNA: TGTGCCAGCAGTCCAGGGGGCGCGGGGTCCTACGAGCAGTACTTC
clone size: few; D gene: TRBD1; V gene: TRBV19; J gene: TRBJ2-7; CDR3 protein: CASSISLGTGYEQYF; CDR3 DNA: TGTGCCAGTAGTATATCCCTGGGGACAGGCTACGAGCAGTACTTC
clone size: NA; D gene: NA; V gene: TRBV7-3; J gene: TRBJ2-1; CDR3 protein: CASSLSGSSYNEQFF; CDR3 DNA: TGTGCCAGCAGCTTGTCCGGTAGCTCCTACAATGAGCAGTTCTTC
clone size: once; D gene: TRBD1; V gene: TRBV7-8; J gene: TRBJ1-5; CDR3 protein: CASSPDRINQPQHF; CDR3 DNA: TGTGCCAGCAGCCCGGACAGGATCAATCAGCCCCAGCATTTT
clone size: NA; D gene: TRBD1; V gene: TRBV5-1; J gene: TRBJ1-4; CDR3 protein: CASSPEGQGYEKLFF; CDR3 DNA: TGCGCCAGCAGCCCGGAGGGACAGGGGTATGAAAAACTGTTTTTT
clone size: NA; D gene: NA; V gene: TRBV4-3; J gene: TRBJ1-4; CDR3 protein: CASSQVSKEKLFF; CDR3 DNA: TGCGCCAGCAGCCAGGTATCTAAGGAAAAACTGTTTTTT
clone size: NA; D gene: NA; V gene: TRBV18; J gene: TRBJ1-2; CDR3 protein: CASSPLARTTYGYTF; CDR3 DNA: TGTGCCAGCTCACCACTTGCCCGGACAACGTATGGCTACACCTTC
clone size: NA; D gene: TRBD2; V gene: TRBV7-6; J gene: TRBJ2-5; CDR3 protein: CASSLVASGGETQYF; CDR3 DNA: TGTGCCAGCAGCTTAGTTGCTAGCGGGGGGGAGACCCAGTACTTC
clone size: NA; D gene: TRBD2; V gene: TRBV3-1/TRBV3-2; J gene: TRBJ2-7; CDR3 protein: CASSPALAGAYEQYF; CDR3 DNA: TGTGCCAGCAGCCCCGCCCTGGCGGGAGCCTACGAGCAGTACTTC
clone size: NA; D gene: NA; V gene: TRBV19; J gene: TRBJ2-7; CDR3 protein: CATRARGGALGYEQYF; CDR3 DNA: TGTGCCACCAGAGCCCGCGGCGGCGCGTTAGGCTACGAGCAGTACTTC
clone size: NA; D gene: TRBD1; V gene: TRBV9; J gene: TRBJ1-4; CDR3 protein: CASSVGTGINEKLFF; CDR3 DNA: TGTGCCAGCAGCGTGGGGACAGGGATCAATGAAAAACTGTTTTTT
clone size: NA; D gene: TRBD1; V gene: TRBV5-6; J gene: TRBJ1-2; CDR3 protein: CASSFDREVGYTF; CDR3 DNA: TGTGCCAGCAGCTTCGACAGGGAGGTTGGCTACACCTTC
clone size: few; D gene: NA; V gene: TRBV5-4; J gene: TRBJ1-2; CDR3 protein: CASSLPGSQNYGYTF; CDR3 DNA: TGTGCCAGCAGCCTACCGGGGAGCCAAAACTATGGCTACACCTTC
clone size: few; D gene: NA; V gene: TRBV9; J gene: TRBJ1-2; CDR3 protein: CASSTQLEGWGGDGYTF; CDR3 DNA: TGTGCCAGCAGCACCCAACTAGAGGGGTGGGGAGGGGATGGCTACACCTTC
clone size: NA; D gene: NA; V gene: TRBV28; J gene: TRBJ2-5; CDR3 protein: CASSLVWAETQYF; CDR3 DNA: TGTGCCAGCAGTTTGGTCTGGGCTGAGACCCAGTACTTC
clone size: NA; D gene: TRBD2; V gene: TRBV2; J gene: TRBJ2-2; CDR3 protein: CASSAREGTTGELFF; CDR3 DNA: TGTGCCAGCAGTGCCCGGGAGGGGACCACCGGGGAGCTGTTTTTT
clone size: NA; D gene: NA; V gene: TRBV18; J gene: TRBJ1-3; CDR3 protein: CASSRQSGNTIYF; CDR3 DNA: TGTGCCAGCTCAAGACAGTCTGGAAACACCATATATTTT
clone size: few; D gene: NA; V gene: TRBV7-9; J gene: TRBJ2-7; CDR3 protein: CASSPPGTGFFYEQYF; CDR3 DNA: TGTGCCAGCAGCCCCCCCGGAACAGGGTTTTTCTACGAGCAGTACTTC
clone size: NA; D gene: NA; V gene: TRBV4-1; J gene: TRBJ2-1; CDR3 protein: CASRSSWASRFDEQFF; CDR3 DNA: TGCGCCAGCAGGAGTTCGTGGGCTAGCAGGTTTGATGAGCAGTTCTTC
clone size: NA; D gene: TRBD1; V gene: TRBV3-1/TRBV3-2; J gene: TRBJ1-5; CDR3 protein: CASSRTGINQPQHF; CDR3 DNA: TGTGCCAGCAGCCGGACAGGGATCAATCAGCCCCAGCATTTT
clone size: NA; D gene: TRBD1; V gene: TRBV5-1; J gene: TRBJ1-1; CDR3 protein: CASSPDRATEAFF; CDR3 DNA: TGCGCCAGCAGCCCCGACAGGGCCACTGAAGCTTTCTTT
clone size: once; D gene: TRBD1; V gene: TRBV18; J gene: TRBJ1-5; CDR3 protein: CASSPLGQGDQPQHF; CDR3 DNA: TGTGCCAGCTCACCCCTCGGACAGGGCGATCAGCCCCAGCATTTT
clone size: once; D gene: NA; V gene: TRBV19; J gene: TRBJ2-7; CDR3 protein: CASTPRGSYEQYF; CDR3 DNA: TGTGCCAGTACCCCCCGAGGGTCCTACGAGCAGTACTTC
clone size: NA; D gene: NA; V gene: TRBV6-2/TRBV6-3; J gene: TRBJ2-1; CDR3 protein: CASSWPMRYSSYNEQFF; CDR3 DNA: TGTGCCAGCAGTTGGCCTATGCGATACAGCTCCTACAATGAGCAGTTCTTC
clone size: NA; D gene: TRBD1; V gene: TRBV5-1; J gene: TRBJ2-1; CDR3 protein: CASSPGQVSYNEQFF; CDR3 DNA: TGCGCCAGCAGCCCTGGACAGGTTTCCTACAATGAGCAGTTCTTC
clone size: NA; D gene: TRBD2; V gene: TRBV11-2; J gene: TRBJ2-1; CDR3 protein: CASSSPSGGAPKEQFF; CDR3 DNA: TGTGCCAGCAGCTCACCTAGCGGGGGGGCTCCGAAGGAGCAGTTCTTC